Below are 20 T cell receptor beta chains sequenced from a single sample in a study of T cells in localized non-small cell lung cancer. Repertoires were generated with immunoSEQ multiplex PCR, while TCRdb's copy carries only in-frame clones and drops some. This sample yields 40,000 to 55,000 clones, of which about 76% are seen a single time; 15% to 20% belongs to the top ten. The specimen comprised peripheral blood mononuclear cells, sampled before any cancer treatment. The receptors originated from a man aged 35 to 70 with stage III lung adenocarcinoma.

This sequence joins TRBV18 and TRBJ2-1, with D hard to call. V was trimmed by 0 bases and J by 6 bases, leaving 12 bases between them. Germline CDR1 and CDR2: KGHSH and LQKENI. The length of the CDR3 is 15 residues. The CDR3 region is CASSPPTPEGNEQFF. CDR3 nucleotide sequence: TGTGCCAGCTCACCACCGACTCCAGAAGGCAATGAGCAGTTCTTC.

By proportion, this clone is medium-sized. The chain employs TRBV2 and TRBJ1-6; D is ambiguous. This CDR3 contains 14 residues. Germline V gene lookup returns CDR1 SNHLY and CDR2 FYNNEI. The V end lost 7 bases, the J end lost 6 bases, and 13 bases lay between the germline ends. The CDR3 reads CASIPETTNSPLHF. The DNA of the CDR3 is TGTGCCAGCATTCCGGAAACGACTAATTCACCCCTCCACTTT.

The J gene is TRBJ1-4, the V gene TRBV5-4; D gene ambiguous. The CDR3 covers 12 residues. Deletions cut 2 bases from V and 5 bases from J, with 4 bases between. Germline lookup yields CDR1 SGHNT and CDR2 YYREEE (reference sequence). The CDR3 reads CASSLPNEKLFF. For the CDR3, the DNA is TGTGCCAGCAGCTTACCGAATGAAAAACTGTTTTTT.

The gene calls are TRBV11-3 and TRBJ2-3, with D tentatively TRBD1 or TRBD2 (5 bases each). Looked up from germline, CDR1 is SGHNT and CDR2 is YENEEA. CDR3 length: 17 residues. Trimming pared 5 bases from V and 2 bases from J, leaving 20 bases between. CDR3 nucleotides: TGTGCCAGCAGCCGGGGAACAGGCCCCAGACACACAGATACGCAGTATTTT. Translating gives CASSRGTGPRHTDTQYF.

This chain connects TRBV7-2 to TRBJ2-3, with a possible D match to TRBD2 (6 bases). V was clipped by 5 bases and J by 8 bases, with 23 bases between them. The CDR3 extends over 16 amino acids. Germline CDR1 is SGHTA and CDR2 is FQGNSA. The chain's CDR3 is CASSLHTSLDLGTQYF. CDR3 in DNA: TGTGCCAGCAGCCTACACACTAGCCTCGACTTAGGTACGCAGTATTTT.

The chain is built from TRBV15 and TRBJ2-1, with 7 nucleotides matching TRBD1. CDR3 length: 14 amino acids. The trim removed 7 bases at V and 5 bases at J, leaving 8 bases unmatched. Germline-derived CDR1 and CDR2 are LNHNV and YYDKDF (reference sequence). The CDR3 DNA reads TGTGCCACCAAGACAGGGAACATGGACAATGAGCAGTTCTTC. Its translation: CATKTGNMDNEQFF.

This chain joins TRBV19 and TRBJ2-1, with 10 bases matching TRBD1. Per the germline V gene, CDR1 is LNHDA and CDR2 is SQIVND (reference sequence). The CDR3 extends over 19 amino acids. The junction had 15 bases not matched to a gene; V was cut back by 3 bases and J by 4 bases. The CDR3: CASSIRTGGNGVRYNEQFF. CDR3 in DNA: TGTGCCAGTAGTATCAGGACAGGGGGAAACGGGGTACGGTACAATGAGCAGTTCTTC. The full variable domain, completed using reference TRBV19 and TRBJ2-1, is DGGITQSPKYLFRKEGQNVTLSCEQNLNHDAMYWYRQDPGQGLRLIYYSQIVNDFQKGDIAEGYSVSREKKESFPLTVTSAQKNPTAFYLCASSIRTGGNGVRYNEQFFGPGTRLTVL.

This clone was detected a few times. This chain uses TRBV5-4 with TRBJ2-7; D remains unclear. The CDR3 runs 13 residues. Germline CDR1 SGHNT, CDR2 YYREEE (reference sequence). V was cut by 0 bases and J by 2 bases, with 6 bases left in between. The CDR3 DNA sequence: TGTGCCAGCAGCTTGGCTGGAACCTACGAGCAGTACTTC. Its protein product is CASSLAGTYEQYF. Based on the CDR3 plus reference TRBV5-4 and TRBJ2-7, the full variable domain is ETGVTQSPTHLIKTRGQQVTLRCSSQSGHNTVSWYQQALGQGPQFIFQYYREEENGRGNFPPRFSGLQFPNYSSELNVNALELDDSALYLCASSLAGTYEQYFGPGTRLTVT.

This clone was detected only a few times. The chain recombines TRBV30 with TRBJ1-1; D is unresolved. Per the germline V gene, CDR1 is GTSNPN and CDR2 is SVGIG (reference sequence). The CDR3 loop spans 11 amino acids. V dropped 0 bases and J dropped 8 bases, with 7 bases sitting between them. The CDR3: CAWSVLEEAFF. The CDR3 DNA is TGTGCCTGGAGTGTACTAGAAGAAGCTTTCTTT.

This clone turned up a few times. CDR3 in amino acids: CASSESPSLDEQFF. Here the CDR3 DNA reads TGCGCCAGCAGTGAGTCGCCTAGCTTAGATGAGCAGTTCTTC. V gene TRBV10-1 combines with J gene TRBJ2-1, with a possible D match to TRBD2 (5 bases). Germline assignment: CDR1 WNHNN and CDR2 SYGVQD (reference sequence). The CDR3 loop spans 14 amino acids. V was clipped by 0 bases and J by 8 bases, with 11 bases between them.

The CDR3 bases are TGTGCCAGCAGCCACCGGACAGGGAGCGATGAGCAGTTCTTC. Its protein product is CASSHRTGSDEQFF. The chain has TRBV5-4 and TRBJ2-1; 8 positions agree with TRBD1. V gave up 4 bases and J gave up 8 bases; unmatched junction bases: 8. Germline CDR1 reads SGHNT; CDR2 reads YYREEE (reference sequence). The CDR3 consists of 14 residues. Full variable domain (missing parts from reference TRBV5-4 and TRBJ2-1): ETGVTQSPTHLIKTRGQQVTLRCSSQSGHNTVSWYQQALGQGPQFIFQYYREEENGRGNFPPRFSGLQFPNYSSELNVNALELDDSALYLCASSHRTGSDEQFFGPGTRLTVL.

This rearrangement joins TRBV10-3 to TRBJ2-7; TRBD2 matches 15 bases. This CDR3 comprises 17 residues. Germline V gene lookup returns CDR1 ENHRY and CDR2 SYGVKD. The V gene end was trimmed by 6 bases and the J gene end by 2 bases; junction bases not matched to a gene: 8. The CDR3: CAIRAGTSGGPTYEQYF. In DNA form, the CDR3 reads TGTGCCATCAGGGCCGGGACTAGCGGGGGGCCGACCTACGAGCAGTACTTC.

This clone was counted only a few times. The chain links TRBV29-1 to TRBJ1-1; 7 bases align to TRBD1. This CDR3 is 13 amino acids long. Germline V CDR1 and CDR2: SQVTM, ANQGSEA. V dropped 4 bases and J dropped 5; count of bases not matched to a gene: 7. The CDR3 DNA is TGCAGCGTTGTTAACAGGGGCGGGACTGAAGCTTTCTTT. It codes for CSVVNRGGTEAFF. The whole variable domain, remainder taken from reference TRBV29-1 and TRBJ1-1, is SAVISQKPSRDICQRGTSLTIQCQVDSQVTMMFWYRQQPGQSLTLIATANQGSEATYESGFVIDKFPISRPNLTFSTLTVSNMSPEDSSIYLCSVVNRGGTEAFFGQGTRLTVV.

The CDR3 DNA sequence: TGCAGCGTTGAACAGGTTGCGGTCCAAGAGACCCAGTACTTC. Translated: CSVEQVAVQETQYF. The chain joins TRBV29-1 to TRBJ2-5; no definite D call. Deletions cut 2 bases from V and 1 base from J, with 11 bases between. This CDR3 has 14 residues. The germline gives CDR1 SQVTM, CDR2 ANQGSEA.

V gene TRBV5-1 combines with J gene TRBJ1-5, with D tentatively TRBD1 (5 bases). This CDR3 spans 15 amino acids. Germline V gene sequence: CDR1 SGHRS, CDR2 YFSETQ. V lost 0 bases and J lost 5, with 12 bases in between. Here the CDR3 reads CASSLVGGRDQPQHF. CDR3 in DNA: TGCGCCAGCAGCTTGGTGGGTGGCAGGGATCAGCCCCAGCATTTT.

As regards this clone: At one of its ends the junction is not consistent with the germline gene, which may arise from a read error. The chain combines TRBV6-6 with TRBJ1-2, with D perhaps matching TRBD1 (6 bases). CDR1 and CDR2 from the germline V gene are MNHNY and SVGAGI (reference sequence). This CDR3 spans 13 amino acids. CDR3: CASSGRFKTGALF. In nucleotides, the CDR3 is TGTGCCAGCAGTGGACGGTTTAAGACAGGAGCGCTCTTC.

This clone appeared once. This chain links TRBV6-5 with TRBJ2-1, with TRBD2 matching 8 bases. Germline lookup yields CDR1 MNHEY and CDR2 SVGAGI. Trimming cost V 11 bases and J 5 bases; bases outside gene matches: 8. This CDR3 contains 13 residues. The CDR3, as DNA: TGTGCCTGTGAAGGGACTAGGAACAATGAGCAGTTCTTC. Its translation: CACEGTRNNEQFF.

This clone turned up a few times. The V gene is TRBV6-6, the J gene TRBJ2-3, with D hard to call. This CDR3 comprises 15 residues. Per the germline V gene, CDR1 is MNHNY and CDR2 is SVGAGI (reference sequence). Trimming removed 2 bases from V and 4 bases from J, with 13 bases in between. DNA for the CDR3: TGTGCCAGCAGTTACACAGCCCAGCGACCAGATACGCAGTATTTT. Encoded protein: CASSYTAQRPDTQYF.

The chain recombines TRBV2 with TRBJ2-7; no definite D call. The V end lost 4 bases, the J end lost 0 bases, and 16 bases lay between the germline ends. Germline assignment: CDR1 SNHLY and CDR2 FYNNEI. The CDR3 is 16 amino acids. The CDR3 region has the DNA TGTGCCAGCAGTGCCATAGAAACCGTGAGCTCCTACGAGCAGTACTTC. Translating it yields CASSAIETVSSYEQYF. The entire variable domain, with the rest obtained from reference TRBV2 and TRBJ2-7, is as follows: EPEVTQTPSHQVTQMGQEVILRCVPISNHLYFYWYRQILGQKVEFLVSFYNNEISEKSEIFDDQFSVERPDGSNFTLKIRSTKLEDSAMYFCASSAIETVSSYEQYFGPGTRLTVT.

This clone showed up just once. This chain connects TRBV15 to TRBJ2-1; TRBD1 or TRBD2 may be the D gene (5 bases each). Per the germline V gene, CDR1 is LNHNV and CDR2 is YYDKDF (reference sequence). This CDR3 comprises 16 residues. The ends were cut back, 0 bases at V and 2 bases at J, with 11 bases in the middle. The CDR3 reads CATSRDSQGPYNEQFF. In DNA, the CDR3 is TGTGCCACCAGCAGAGATTCGCAGGGACCCTACAATGAGCAGTTCTTC.